The clone carrying this TCR beta chain has only one observation. The CDR3 runs 14 residues. Trimming removed 1 base at V and 3 bases at J, with 7 bases between. Germline loops: CDR1 KGHDR, CDR2 SFDVKD. The data derive from a study of control samples from healthy donors and cancer patients. Assay used: immunoSEQ multiplex PCR; TCRdb lists only in-frame clones, some missing. The sample shows 150,000 or so clones, about 94% of them seen only once. The clonotype originates from a woman aged 40 to 50 in good health. Sequenced material: blood. This chain uses TRBV24-1 with TRBJ2-3; D gene uncertain. This chain's CDR3 is CATSDFPQTDTQYF. CDR3 DNA: TGTGCCACCAGTGATTTCCCCCAAACAGATACGCAGTATTTT.